These 27 T cell receptor beta chains share one sample of origin, sequenced in a study of cytomegalovirus exposure and HLA in healthy donors. The PCR employed 60 Vbeta primers together with 13 Jbeta primers. Using immunoSEQ multiplex PCR, the repertoire was profiled, and TCRdb retains in-frame clones only, with some absent. The sample shows 110,000 to 150,000 clones, 75% to 90% of them seen only once. The sequenced sample was PBMCs. The origin of the receptors is a female donor in good health and CMV-seronegative.

The chain employs TRBV6-5 and TRBJ2-1, with D maybe TRBD1 (5 bases). Per the germline V gene, CDR1 is MNHEY and CDR2 is SVGAGI. This CDR3 comprises 14 residues. Deletions cut 0 bases from V and 8 bases from J, with 11 bases between. CDR3 sequence (DNA): TGTGCCAGCAGTTACTCCCTAGGGGTGGATGAGCAGTTCTTC. Encoded protein: CASSYSLGVDEQFF.

The chain combines TRBV6-6 with TRBJ2-7; the D gene is possibly TRBD2 (6 bases). The germline CDR1 and CDR2 sequences are MNHNY and SVGAGI (reference sequence). V was clipped by 2 bases and J by 7 bases, with 18 bases between them. This CDR3 spans 15 amino acids. The CDR3: CASSYTKTVAGEQYF. The CDR3 DNA is TGTGCCAGCAGTTACACTAAGACGGTCGCGGGGGAGCAGTACTTC.

This chain connects TRBV11-2 to TRBJ2-1; tentative D call: TRBD2 (6 bases). Looked up from germline, CDR1 is SGHAT and CDR2 is FQNNGV. The CDR3 is made up of 16 amino acids. V lost 1 base and J 4 bases, leaving 14 bases between the germline ends. The CDR3, as DNA: TGTGCCAGCAGCTTAGTGGGACTGGGGACGTACAATGAGCAGTTCTTC. Translated: CASSLVGLGTYNEQFF. Complete variable domain (other parts from reference TRBV11-2 and TRBJ2-1): EAGVAQSPRYKIIEKRQSVAFWCNPISGHATLYWYQQILGQGPKLLIQFQNNGVVDDSQLPKDRFSAERLKGVDSTLKIQPAKLEDSAVYLCASSLVGLGTYNEQFFGPGTRLTVL.

The chain uses TRBV6-5 and TRBJ2-1; no definite D call. This CDR3 has 11 residues. Germline V gene lookup returns CDR1 MNHEY and CDR2 SVGAGI. V lost 7 bases and J 4 bases, leaving 5 bases between the germline ends. CDR3 region: CASKTYNEQFF. CDR3 nucleotide sequence: TGTGCCAGCAAGACATACAATGAGCAGTTCTTC.

This clone appeared once. In DNA, the CDR3 is TGTGCCAGCAGTGGTAGCGGGGGTATCGAGCAGTACTTC. This translates into CASSGSGGIEQYF. This chain links TRBV6-1 with TRBJ2-7; 9 positions match TRBD2. Germline V gene sequence: CDR1 MNHNS, CDR2 SASEGT. Germline trimming cut 4 bases from V and 6 bases from J; bases unmatched to any gene: 4. This CDR3 has 13 amino acids.

This chain links TRBV28 with TRBJ1-3, with a weak D call TRBD1 (6 bases). The V end was cut by 5 bases, the J end by 3 bases, with 14 bases between. The CDR3 loop spans 15 amino acids. CDR1 and CDR2 (germline): MDHEN, SYDVKM. In DNA form, the CDR3 reads TGTGCCAGCAGTCCCACGGGGGGCAGTGGAAACACCATATATTTT. It yields the protein CASSPTGGSGNTIYF. Full variable domain (outside the CDR3, taken from reference TRBV28 and TRBJ1-3): DVKVTQSSRYLVKRTGEKVFLECVQDMDHENMFWYRQDPGLGLRLIYFSYDVKMKEKGDIPEGYSVSREKKERFSLILESASTNQTSMYLCASSPTGGSGNTIYFGEGSWLTVV.

This chain links TRBV6-4 with TRBJ2-3; tentative D call: TRBD2 (5 bases). The CDR3 loop spans 15 amino acids. Trimming pared 0 bases from V and 2 bases from J, leaving 9 bases between. Germline CDR1 and CDR2: MRHNA and SNTAGT. The CDR3 nucleotides are TGTGCCAGCAGTGACTCGAGCCGGGACACAGATACGCAGTATTTT. Encoded protein: CASSDSSRDTDTQYF.

V is TRBV15 and J is TRBJ1-6; 11 bases line up with TRBD1. From germline, CDR1 is LNHNV and CDR2 YYDKDF (reference sequence). Trimming took 5 bases from V and 7 from J; bases not matched to a gene: 7. The CDR3 extends over 16 amino acids. CDR3 sequence reads: CATSSGDRGGNSPLHF. CDR3 bases: TGTGCCACCAGCTCCGGGGACAGGGGGGGAAATTCACCCCTCCACTTT.

CDR3 sequence: CASSERQNTGELFF. The DNA for the CDR3 is TGCGCCAGCAGCGAGAGACAGAACACCGGGGAGCTGTTTTTT. The chain employs TRBV4-1 and TRBJ2-2; D not resolved. Trimming removed 5 bases at V and 1 base at J, with 8 bases between. Germline CDR1 and CDR2: MGHRA and YSYEKL. This CDR3 has 14 residues.

This chain links TRBV6-4 with TRBJ1-6; 7 bases are shared with TRBD1. This CDR3 is built from 14 residues. Germline CDR1 MRHNA, CDR2 SNTAGT. V was pared by 5 bases and J by 9 bases, with 7 bases of the junction left unmatched. DNA for the CDR3: TGTGCCAGCAGTACCGGGACAGAGGGTTCACCCCTCCACTTT. It yields the protein CASSTGTEGSPLHF.

The table lists this clone with a few counts. This chain uses TRBV5-1 with TRBJ2-7; 11 nucleotides agree with TRBD2. Germline trimming cut 3 bases from V and 1 base from J; bases unmatched to any gene: 3. This CDR3 has 15 residues. Germline values: CDR1 SGHRS, CDR2 YFSETQ. The CDR3 DNA is TGCGCCAGCAGCTGGGGGACTAGCGGTTCCTACGAGCAGTACTTC. Translated, it gives CASSWGTSGSYEQYF.

V is TRBV9 and J is TRBJ1-1; unclear D gene. Germline CDR1 and CDR2: SGDLS and YYNGEE. This CDR3 is 14 amino acids long. V lost 0 bases to trimming and J lost 3 bases, with 9 bases between them. CDR3 amino acids: CASSVVRGYTEAFF. The CDR3 region has the DNA TGTGCCAGCAGCGTAGTTCGGGGATACACTGAAGCTTTCTTT.

This rearrangement joins TRBV25-1 to TRBJ2-5, with D perhaps TRBD2 (6 bases). This CDR3 spans 15 amino acids. Germline lookup yields CDR1 MGHDK and CDR2 SYGVNS. V lost 3 bases and J 5 bases, leaving 16 bases between the germline ends. DNA of the CDR3: TGTGCCAGCAGTGATCCGGGAGCGGCGGGGGAGACCCAGTACTTC. This codes for CASSDPGAAGETQYF.

J is TRBJ2-7 and V is TRBV6-6, with D perhaps TRBD1 (6 bases). This CDR3 has 13 residues. The V gene's germline CDR1 is MNHNY and CDR2 SVGAGI (reference sequence). Trimming removed 5 bases from V and 2 bases from J, with 10 bases in between. CDR3 DNA sequence: TGTGCCAGCAGTAAGGACAGCGCCTACGAGCAGTACTTC. The encoded protein is CASSKDSAYEQYF.

The gene calls are TRBV5-6 and TRBJ1-1, with 8 positions matching TRBD1. The V gene end was trimmed by 5 bases and the J gene end by 4 bases; junction bases not matched to a gene: 7. The CDR3 is made up of 14 amino acids. Germline CDR1 reads SGHDT; CDR2 reads YYEEEE. CDR3 DNA sequence: TGTGCCAGCAGACGTTCAGGGGGCCTCACTGAAGCTTTCTTT. It translates to CASRRSGGLTEAFF.

CDR3 region: CASSPNLLAGRTDTQYF. DNA for the CDR3: TGTGCCAGCAGCCCGAACTTACTAGCGGGGAGGACAGATACGCAGTATTTT. This rearrangement joins TRBV7-9 to TRBJ2-3; TRBD2 matches at 10 bases. The CDR3 is 17 amino acids. CDR1 and CDR2 from the germline V gene are SEHNR and FQNEAQ (reference sequence). Germline trimming cut 5 bases from V and 3 bases from J; bases unmatched to any gene: 11. The variable domain in full, completed from reference TRBV7-9 and TRBJ2-3, reads DTGVSQNPRHKITKRGQNVTFRCDPISEHNRLYWYRQTLGQGPEFLTYFQNEAQLEKSRLLSDRFSAERPKGSFSTLEIQRTEQGDSAMYLCASSPNLLAGRTDTQYFGPGTRLTVL.

This clone was counted only a few times. The rearrangement links TRBV25-1 to TRBJ1-1; D might be TRBD1 (6 bases). Trimming stripped 3 bases from V and 7 bases from J, with 9 bases between. CDR1 MGHDK and CDR2 SYGVNS come from the germline V gene. The CDR3 sequence is 12 residues long. The CDR3 loop is CASSDGQLEAFF. DNA for the CDR3: TGTGCCAGCAGTGATGGACAGCTTGAAGCTTTCTTT.

The rearrangement uses TRBV7-6 and TRBJ2-1, with TRBD2 matching over 7 bases. V was clipped by 2 bases and J by 8 bases; unmatched bases: 9. The CDR3 runs to 15 residues. CDR1 and CDR2 from the germline V gene are SGHVS and FNYEAQ. The CDR3 here is CASSLRGGRIYEQFF. CDR3 sequence (DNA): TGTGCCAGCAGCTTACGGGGCGGGAGAATTTATGAGCAGTTCTTC.

The chain joins TRBV10-3 to TRBJ2-5, with 9 bases fitting TRBD2. This CDR3 is built from 16 residues. Germline CDR1 and CDR2: ENHRY and SYGVKD. Losses at the gene ends were 3 bases for V and 2 bases for J; bases not matched to a gene: 7. The CDR3 reads CAISDIEREAQETQYF. The CDR3, as DNA: TGTGCCATCAGTGATATCGAGCGGGAGGCTCAAGAGACCCAGTACTTC.

As to this clone: Other DNA variants within this sample encode the same CDR3. The V call is TRBV5-6, the J call TRBJ1-6; D possibly corresponds to TRBD1 (5 bases). Germline V gene sequence: CDR1 SGHDT, CDR2 YYEEEE. The CDR3 totals 14 residues. Trimming removed 0 bases at V and 8 bases at J, with 9 bases between. The CDR3 sequence: CASSLAQGDSPLHF. CDR3 coding DNA: TGTGCCAGCAGCTTGGCTCAGGGTGATTCACCCCTCCACTTT.

This clone has a single count. V gene TRBV6-4 combines with J gene TRBJ2-2; TRBD1 matches 9 bases. Unmatched junction bases numbered 3, after V lost 6 bases and J lost 4 bases. Germline V gene sequence: CDR1 MRHNA, CDR2 SNTAGT. The CDR3 has 14 amino acids. The CDR3 spells CASRLTGGTGELFF. In DNA form, the CDR3 reads TGTGCCAGCAGGCTGACAGGGGGCACCGGGGAGCTGTTTTTT.

This chain links TRBV18 with TRBJ2-3; 7 bases align to TRBD2. CDR3 length equals 16 residues. The germline CDR1 and CDR2 sequences are KGHSH and LQKENI. The ends lost 3 bases at V and 2 bases at J; junction bases unmatched: 8. The CDR3 here is CASSPKTSSLTDTQYF. For the CDR3, the DNA is TGTGCCAGCTCACCTAAGACTAGCAGCCTCACAGATACGCAGTATTTT.

The rearrangement uses TRBV27 and TRBJ2-7; no reliable D call. CDR3 length: 14 amino acids. Germline V gives CDR1 MNHEY, CDR2 SMNVEV (reference sequence). V lost 5 bases and J lost 3, with 14 bases in between. CDR3 in amino acids: CASSPRVRVYEQYF. CDR3 nucleotide sequence: TGTGCCAGCAGTCCTCGAGTACGAGTCTACGAGCAGTACTTC.

The chain recombines TRBV6-1 with TRBJ2-7; no firm D call. V lost 0 bases and J 0 bases, leaving 12 bases between the germline ends. There are 16 residues in the CDR3. Germline CDR1 MNHNS, CDR2 SASEGT. The CDR3 nucleotides are TGTGCCAGCAGTGAAGCTGTGACTCCTAACTCCTACGAGCAGTACTTC. Protein: CASSEAVTPNSYEQYF.

The rearrangement links TRBV10-3 to TRBJ2-1; TRBD2 agrees at 7 bases. From germline, CDR1 is ENHRY and CDR2 SYGVKD. This CDR3 has 16 amino acids. J gave up 8 bases and V 1 base, and 11 bases lay outside the gene matches. As DNA, the CDR3 is TGTGCCATCAGTGAGTTTGCTAGCGGTGGGGGGTATGAGCAGTTCTTC. It translates to CAISEFASGGGYEQFF.

In this sample, this clone turned up a few times. The chain employs TRBV18 and TRBJ2-1, with D perhaps matching TRBD1 (5 bases). V gave up 4 bases and J gave up 9 bases, with 16 bases separating them. CDR3 length: 14 residues. Germline loops: CDR1 KGHSH, CDR2 LQKENI. The CDR3 is CASSRDQGDGEQFF. The CDR3 DNA reads TGTGCCAGCTCACGTGACCAAGGGGATGGTGAGCAGTTCTTC. The complete variable domain, with remaining parts taken from reference TRBV18 and TRBJ2-1, reads NAGVMQNPRHLVRRRGQEARLRCSPMKGHSHVYWYRQLPEEGLKFMVYLQKENIIDESGMPKERFSAEFPKEGPSILRIQQVVRGDSAAYFCASSRDQGDGEQFFGPGTRLTVL.

The V and J genes are TRBV27 and TRBJ1-2; the match to TRBD1 covers 12 bases. With V trimmed by 5 bases and J by 5 bases, 6 bases remained unmatched. This CDR3 has 15 amino acids. In germline, CDR1 is MNHEY, CDR2 SMNVEV (reference sequence). CDR3 loop: CASSKGTGGIYGYTF. In DNA, the CDR3 is TGTGCCAGCAGTAAGGGGACAGGGGGCATTTATGGCTACACCTTC.